Below, one T cell receptor beta chain is given with its context. This clone was seen a single time. Its target antigen remains unknown. Base qualities are not recorded, but no much larger clone differs from it by a single base. The cysteine opens and the phenylalanine closes a CDR3 of 12 amino acids. Just CDR3 DNA is preserved here, 36 bases in frame from base 1. V is clipped by 7 bases and J by 11 bases, and the sequence between their germline boundaries is 17 bases long. The germline V gene gives CDR1 as MNHEY and CDR2 as SVGAGI. The record originates from a study of blood T cell repertoires in COVID-19 (dated by TCRdb to the early 2020s). The study in broad terms: Collaborator samples came from the United States, Italy and Spain and covered acute and convalescent phases of COVID-19. Sample metadata almost always included a de-identified subject ID, COVID-19 status, age in years and sex. HLA class I and class II types, where available, came from metadata supplied by the sample provider rather than from assay-based typing. Samples came from the ongoing ImmuneRACE study (first 160 participants) plus 1,254 subjects from 6 global collaborators. The dataset comprised deeply sampled blood TCRbeta repertoires from subjects exposed to, actively infected with, or recovered from COVID-19. The material from the prospective study consisted of cDNA or gDNA derived from T cells, B-cell-depleted T cells, or PBMCs. A freely available public database, intended as a resource for researchers studying the immune response to SARS-CoV-2, is where the repertoires were released.

A second Seattle source provided samples from volunteer blood donors who had recovered from COVID-19. Whole blood was collected in K2EDTA tubes by collaborating institutions according to the institutions' own protocols. For TCRbeta analysis, collaborator samples were shipped as frozen whole blood, as isolated PBMCs, or as DNA extracted from either sample type. TCRbeta CDR3 regions were amplified from genomic DNA using the immunoSEQ Assay, a bias-controlled multiplex PCR. In the paper's pipeline: Within the assay, amplification of reference gene primers was used to estimate how many nucleated cells each sample contained. Sequence reads were collapsed and filtered to measure the absolute abundance of every unique TCRbeta CDR3 rearrangement. For each sample, productive Simpson clonality was calculated by taking the square root of Simpson's diversity index across productive rearrangements. TCRdb mirrors the immuneACCESS table, restricted to in-frame sequences. Some clones are absent from its copies; in checked studies, under half trace to an unresolved V gene, and the reason for the others is unknown. That table gives V, J and clone size, and the DNA gave D and trimming. The sample contains about 320,000 clones, around 92% of them found a single time. The leading ten clones occupy about 6.8% of the sample.

The paper's findings and limits, for the study overall: How much clinical and demographic metadata was included differed by source and by participant, and the metadata was provided uncurated.

The TCR was taken from a man aged 18 to 35 who had recovered from COVID-19. Specimen: peripheral blood. The chain is made from TRBV6-5 and TRBJ1-1; the D region possibly corresponds to TRBD1 (5 bases align). This receptor has the CDR3 CASMGPDLNAFF. The DNA is as follows: TGTGCCAGCATGGGGCCGGATCTTAATGCTTTCTTT.